The 2 T cell receptor beta chains reported below all come from one sample, sequenced in a study of cytomegalovirus exposure and HLA in healthy donors. A multiplex PCR was run with 60 Vbeta primers and 13 Jbeta primers. Method: immunoSEQ multiplex PCR; TCRdb's copy keeps in-frame clones and lacks some. Found here are about 140,000 clones, roughly 8.8% of them singletons; the top ten hold about 7.5%. Sequencing used PBMCs. Receptors were obtained from a woman in her forties in good health and CMV-seropositive.

This clone was observed a handful of times. The chain employs TRBV7-8 and TRBJ2-1, with TRBD2 identical over 8 bases. The CDR3 runs to 15 residues. From germline, CDR1 is SGHVS and CDR2 FQNEAQ. The junction had 5 bases not matched to a gene; V was cut back by 5 bases and J by 2 bases. The CDR3 here is CASSPGGVAYNEQFF. CDR3 in DNA: TGTGCCAGCAGCCCGGGGGGGGTAGCCTACAATGAGCAGTTCTTC.

This clone was counted only a few times. V gene TRBV7-8 combines with J gene TRBJ1-3, with TRBD1 matching 8 bases. Germline V gives CDR1 SGHVS, CDR2 FQNEAQ. The CDR3 loop spans 16 amino acids. Trimming at V came to 5 bases and at J to 0 bases, leaving 6 bases not matched to a gene. The DNA for the CDR3 is TGTGCCAGCAGCATTGGACAGGGATACTCTGGAAACACCATATATTTT. Its protein product is CASSIGQGYSGNTIYF.